These T cell receptor beta chains were read from a single sample in a study of blood T cell repertoires in COVID-19. Sequencing used immunoSEQ multiplex PCR; TCRdb keeps in-frame clones, though not all of them. The sample lists some 180,000 clones, around 81% seen once, with around 8.4% in the top ten. Sequenced input: peripheral blood. These receptors originate from a woman at least 80 years old with COVID-19, enrolled during active disease. CDR3s include the opening cysteine and the closing phenylalanine or tryptophan.

>17|TRBV3-1/TRBV3-2|TRBJ2-5
CASSPGGASGVLETQYF
>12|TRBV3-1/TRBV3-2|TRBJ2-7
CASSLGSGEQYF
>14|TRBV12-5|TRBJ1-4
CATSPVVTNEKLFF
>13|TRBV18|TRBJ1-1
CASGGTGGTEAFF
>12|TRBV29-1|TRBJ1-1
CSVEEPGAEAFF
>14|TRBV6-1|TRBJ1-2
CASSETGTGYGYTF
>12|TRBV20-1|TRBJ1-5
CSASTGTQPQHF
>13|TRBV12-3/TRBV12-4|TRBJ1-3
CASSFRDRATIYF
>15|TRBV28|TRBJ2-7
CASSSGGTGLYEQYF
>15|TRBV6-1|TRBJ1-2
CASSEGGQPVYGYTF
>13|TRBV3-1/TRBV3-2|TRBJ1-4
CASGGRGHEKLFF
>15|TRBV7-6|TRBJ1-3
CASSPDRGPGNTIYF
>14|TRBV7-9|TRBJ1-2
CASSLNAAEDGYTF
>16|TRBV28|TRBJ1-2
CASRTPWRESSYGYTF
>15|TRBV5-1|TRBJ1-4
CASSLDGGANEKLFF
>12|TRBV2|TRBJ2-2
CASSDRGGELFF
>17|TRBV5-1|TRBJ1-6
CASSPGVGAAGASPLHF
>14|TRBV3-1/TRBV3-2|TRBJ1-2
CASSGQETIYGYTF
>15|TRBV4-1|TRBJ1-2
CASSQGAGGPYGYTF
>15|TRBV11-3|TRBJ2-7
CASSLGLAAPYEQYF
>18|TRBV18|TRBJ2-7
CASSLNLARTGGYHEQYF
>14|TRBV5-1|TRBJ2-4
CASSLELAKNIQYF
>14|TRBV19|TRBJ2-7
CASNPAGGPDEQYF
>12|TRBV5-6|TRBJ1-4
CASSYGNEKLFF
>16|TRBV27|TRBJ1-6
CASSDVGGSYNSPLHF
>15|TRBV7-9|TRBJ2-7
CASSHRAGGPLEQYF
>14|TRBV14|TRBJ1-2
CASSQDWSAYGYTF
>14|TRBV7-8|TRBJ2-7
CASSLADSNYEQYF
>13|TRBV3-1/TRBV3-2|TRBJ1-5
CASSGTVNQPQHF
>15|TRBV5-1|TRBJ2-1
CASSLGREYNNEQFF
>12|TRBV12-3/TRBV12-4|TRBJ2-7
CASSLGAFEQYF
>16|TRBV7-6|TRBJ1-6
CASSFGVPGQGSPLHF
>18|TRBV7-6|TRBJ2-3
CASSPTLTSGTYTDTQYF
>15|TRBV5-1|TRBJ2-3
CASSLGAEATDTQYF
>17|TRBV4-1|TRBJ2-1
CASSHLLQTGGRNEQFF
>15|TRBV15|TRBJ1-2
CATSSAQTGDYGYTF
>13|TRBV6-1|TRBJ2-3
CASSEPGTDTQYF
>13|TRBV7-3|TRBJ1-6
CASSLNSGSPLHF
>13|TRBV18|TRBJ1-1
CASSPYVNTEAFF
>14|TRBV28|TRBJ1-2
CATTPGGRGDGYTF
>15|TRBV5-1|TRBJ2-2
CASNPGQMNTGELFF
>15|TRBV5-1|TRBJ2-1
CASSLTSGRANEQFF
>12|TRBV24-1|TRBJ1-2
CATSDRQGYYTF
>14|TRBV5-1|TRBJ1-1
CASSSQGAGTEAFF
>15|TRBV3-1/TRBV3-2|TRBJ2-7
CASSSNLKPTYEQYF
>15|TRBV5-6|TRBJ1-2
CASSLGWQGIVGYTF
>17|TRBV7-8|TRBJ1-2
CASSLVVGQGVFYGYTF
>15|TRBV5-1|TRBJ2-2
CASSLGQGAAGELFF
>14|TRBV5-1|TRBJ1-5
CASSGGVGGQPQHF
>18|TRBV5-1|TRBJ2-3
CASSLGGLAGGSTDTQYF
>14|TRBV19|TRBJ1-2
CASSIGGSPWGYTF
>14|TRBV28|TRBJ2-7
CASSPGGVLYEQYF
>16|TRBV3-1/TRBV3-2|TRBJ2-1
CASSKMTSGVYNEQFF
>16|TRBV6-5|TRBJ2-1
CASSYSYGRMVNEQFF
>12|TRBV24-1|TRBJ2-2
CATSGGPGELFF
>14|TRBV29-1|TRBJ2-3
CSVISGTSTDTQYF
>14|TRBV18|TRBJ2-2
CASSRSGWTGELFF
>14|TRBV9|TRBJ1-1
CASSVSRAGTEAFF
>16|TRBV6-1|TRBJ1-3
CASSEAGPGQGNTIYF